Listed below are T cell receptor beta chains from one sample, sequenced in a study of blood T cell repertoires in COVID-19. Method: immunoSEQ multiplex PCR; TCRdb's copy keeps in-frame clones and lacks some. This sample has 230,000 or so clones; roughly 79% occur once, and the top ten carry roughly 8%. Material: peripheral blood. Receptors were obtained from a woman over 75 with COVID-19, enrolled during active disease. The CDR3 runs from the conserved cysteine through the conserved F or W. The D gene is left open where the match is weak. The size field is filled for only some rows; it gives once, few, many or a size class.

clone size: few
V gene: TRBV3-1/TRBV3-2
J gene: TRBJ1-1
D gene: -
CDR3 DNA: TGTGCCAGCAGCCTCTTGCAGGGACTGGAAGCTTTCTTT
CDR3 protein: CASSLLQGLEAFF

clone size: -
V gene: TRBV25-1
J gene: TRBJ1-4
D gene: -
CDR3 DNA: TGTGCCAGCAGTGAGCCTACCGGAGGGAATGAAAAACTGTTTTTT
CDR3 protein: CASSEPTGGNEKLFF

clone size: -
V gene: TRBV7-8
J gene: TRBJ2-1
D gene: TRBD1
CDR3 DNA: TGTGCCAGCAGCTCGCCCGACAGGGGAGGTCCCTACAATGAGCAGTTCTTC
CDR3 protein: CASSSPDRGGPYNEQFF

clone size: once
V gene: TRBV15
J gene: TRBJ2-2
D gene: -
CDR3 DNA: TGTGCCACCAGCAGAACGGGCACCGGGGAGCTGTTTTTT
CDR3 protein: CATSRTGTGELFF

clone size: -
V gene: TRBV5-1
J gene: TRBJ1-3
D gene: -
CDR3 DNA: TGCGCCAGCAGGACGGATTGGGGAGGCGGAAACACCATATATTTT
CDR3 protein: CASRTDWGGGNTIYF

clone size: few
V gene: TRBV18
J gene: TRBJ1-4
D gene: -
CDR3 DNA: TGTGCCAGCTCACCTTTCCAGGAAACTAATGAAAAACTGTTTTTT
CDR3 protein: CASSPFQETNEKLFF

clone size: -
V gene: TRBV15
J gene: TRBJ2-5
D gene: -
CDR3 DNA: TGTGCCACCAGCAGAGGACGGATCACAGCACAAGAGACCCAGTACTTC
CDR3 protein: CATSRGRITAQETQYF

clone size: -
V gene: TRBV4-3
J gene: TRBJ1-5
D gene: -
CDR3 DNA: TGCGCCAGCAGCCAAGATCCAGGAAGCTATAGCAATCAGCCCCAGCATTTT
CDR3 protein: CASSQDPGSYSNQPQHF

clone size: few
V gene: TRBV12-3/TRBV12-4
J gene: TRBJ2-7
D gene: TRBD1
CDR3 DNA: TGTGCCAGCAGCCGGGACAGCTCCTACGAGCAGTACTTC
CDR3 protein: CASSRDSSYEQYF

clone size: -
V gene: TRBV18
J gene: TRBJ1-1
D gene: TRBD1
CDR3 DNA: TGTGCCAGCTCTTCGACAGGGTTCACTGAAGCTTTCTTT
CDR3 protein: CASSSTGFTEAFF

clone size: -
V gene: TRBV7-9
J gene: TRBJ1-2
D gene: -
CDR3 DNA: TGTGCCAGCAGCTCCGGGACAACTTATGGCTACACCTTC
CDR3 protein: CASSSGTTYGYTF

clone size: -
V gene: TRBV7-8
J gene: TRBJ1-6
D gene: -
CDR3 DNA: TGTGCCAGCAGCTTACCCCAACCGAGTAATTCACCCCTCCACTTT
CDR3 protein: CASSLPQPSNSPLHF

clone size: few
V gene: TRBV19
J gene: TRBJ1-1
D gene: -
CDR3 DNA: TGTGCCAGTAGTACCTCAGAGAACACTGAAGCTTTCTTT
CDR3 protein: CASSTSENTEAFF

clone size: -
V gene: TRBV5-1
J gene: TRBJ1-1
D gene: -
CDR3 DNA: TGCGCCAGCAGACAAACACTAATTAACACTGAAGCTTTCTTT
CDR3 protein: CASRQTLINTEAFF

clone size: -
V gene: TRBV10-3
J gene: TRBJ2-7
D gene: -
CDR3 DNA: TGTGCCATCGGGGGGGGCAGGGAATACGAGCAGTACTTC
CDR3 protein: CAIGGGREYEQYF

clone size: -
V gene: TRBV6-5
J gene: TRBJ2-7
D gene: -
CDR3 DNA: TGTGCCAGCTCTGGTCACGGGGAGAGGTACGAGCAGTACTTC
CDR3 protein: CASSGHGERYEQYF

clone size: -
V gene: TRBV30
J gene: TRBJ1-5
D gene: -
CDR3 DNA: TGTGCCTGGAGTGTTAATTTTGGAGGGCTGAGGGGTAGCAATCAGCCCCAGCATTTT
CDR3 protein: CAWSVNFGGLRGSNQPQHF

clone size: -
V gene: TRBV3-1/TRBV3-2
J gene: TRBJ1-2
D gene: TRBD1
CDR3 DNA: TGTGCCAGCAGCCGGGGGACAGCGTCCAACTATGGCTACACCTTC
CDR3 protein: CASSRGTASNYGYTF

clone size: -
V gene: TRBV10-1
J gene: TRBJ2-7
D gene: -
CDR3 DNA: TGCGCCAGCAGTGAGGGCGAGGGAGTCAACTCCTACGAGCAGTACTTC
CDR3 protein: CASSEGEGVNSYEQYF

clone size: -
V gene: TRBV27
J gene: TRBJ1-2
D gene: -
CDR3 DNA: TGTGCCAGCAAGACCCGAGGCGGGACCTATGGCTACACCTTC
CDR3 protein: CASKTRGGTYGYTF

clone size: once
V gene: TRBV6-2/TRBV6-3
J gene: TRBJ1-5
D gene: -
CDR3 DNA: TGTGCCAGCAGCGGACAGCTAAGCAATCAGCCCCAGCATTTT
CDR3 protein: CASSGQLSNQPQHF

clone size: -
V gene: TRBV5-4
J gene: TRBJ2-1
D gene: TRBD2
CDR3 DNA: TGTGCCAGCAGCTTTGGAGGGCTAGCGGGAGGCACGACCTACAATGAGCAGTTCTTC
CDR3 protein: CASSFGGLAGGTTYNEQFF

clone size: -
V gene: TRBV7-9
J gene: TRBJ2-1
D gene: -
CDR3 DNA: TGTGCCAGCAGCTTTGGAGGGGGCGCGTACAATGAGCAGTTCTTC
CDR3 protein: CASSFGGGAYNEQFF

clone size: -
V gene: TRBV10-3
J gene: TRBJ1-4
D gene: -
CDR3 DNA: TGTGCCATCAGTCGGGGACAAAATGAAAAACTGTTTTTT
CDR3 protein: CAISRGQNEKLFF

clone size: -
V gene: TRBV25-1
J gene: TRBJ2-1
D gene: -
CDR3 DNA: TGTGCCAGCAGTGATATCAATGAGCAGTTCTTC
CDR3 protein: CASSDINEQFF

clone size: -
V gene: TRBV19
J gene: TRBJ2-1
D gene: -
CDR3 DNA: TGTGCCAGTGGGGCACCCTACCCCAATGAGCAGTTCTTC
CDR3 protein: CASGAPYPNEQFF

clone size: -
V gene: TRBV2
J gene: TRBJ2-7
D gene: -
CDR3 DNA: TGTGCCAGCAGTGAGGGCCCCTCGTACCAATACGAGCAGTACTTC
CDR3 protein: CASSEGPSYQYEQYF

clone size: -
V gene: TRBV7-2
J gene: TRBJ1-5
D gene: TRBD1
CDR3 DNA: TGTGCCAGCAGCTTACGGACAGGTCCGAATCAGCCCCAGCATTTT
CDR3 protein: CASSLRTGPNQPQHF

clone size: -
V gene: TRBV4-3
J gene: TRBJ2-3
D gene: TRBD2
CDR3 DNA: TGCGCCAGCAGCCAAGAGCCAGCGGGGGAGAAGTATTTT
CDR3 protein: CASSQEPAGEKYF

clone size: -
V gene: TRBV4-3
J gene: TRBJ2-1
D gene: TRBD1
CDR3 DNA: TGCGCCAGCAGCCAGGAAGGGACAGACTACAATGAGCAGTTCTTC
CDR3 protein: CASSQEGTDYNEQFF

clone size: -
V gene: TRBV27
J gene: TRBJ1-2
D gene: TRBD1
CDR3 DNA: TGTGCCAGCAGTTACATGGACAGGGCTGGCTACACCTTC
CDR3 protein: CASSYMDRAGYTF

clone size: -
V gene: TRBV5-1
J gene: TRBJ1-2
D gene: -
CDR3 DNA: TGCGCCAGCAGCAGGACGGGAGATCGGTATGGCTACACCTTC
CDR3 protein: CASSRTGDRYGYTF

clone size: many
V gene: TRBV6-5
J gene: TRBJ1-2
D gene: -
CDR3 DNA: TGTGCCAGCAGTTGGGCGGGGAACTATGGCTACACCTTC
CDR3 protein: CASSWAGNYGYTF

clone size: -
V gene: TRBV18
J gene: TRBJ1-6
D gene: -
CDR3 DNA: TGTGCCAGCTCACTTCAGGGGAACGGTTCACCCCTCCACTTT
CDR3 protein: CASSLQGNGSPLHF

clone size: -
V gene: TRBV4-2
J gene: TRBJ2-5
D gene: TRBD2
CDR3 DNA: TGTGCCAGCAGCCAAGGAGCGGGATCAACCCAAGAGACTCAGTACTTC
CDR3 protein: CASSQGAGSTQETQYF

clone size: -
V gene: TRBV2
J gene: TRBJ2-7
D gene: -
CDR3 DNA: TGTGCCACCAAAGAGGGAGATCGGCACGAGCAGTACTTC
CDR3 protein: CATKEGDRHEQYF

clone size: -
V gene: TRBV28
J gene: TRBJ1-4
D gene: -
CDR3 DNA: TGTGCCAGCAGTACCCGCTCAGGGTCGACTAATGAAAAACTGTTTTTT
CDR3 protein: CASSTRSGSTNEKLFF

clone size: -
V gene: TRBV28
J gene: TRBJ2-7
D gene: -
CDR3 DNA: TGTGCCAGCAGTATCCCCCACTACGAGCAGTACTTC
CDR3 protein: CASSIPHYEQYF

clone size: -
V gene: TRBV9
J gene: TRBJ1-3
D gene: TRBD1
CDR3 DNA: TGTGCCAGCAGCGCCAGGACAGGAGGTCTATCTGGAAACACCATATATTTT
CDR3 protein: CASSARTGGLSGNTIYF

clone size: -
V gene: TRBV15
J gene: TRBJ2-7
D gene: TRBD1
CDR3 DNA: TGTGCCACCAGCAGAGGCGGGACAGGGCAATACGAGCAGTACTTC
CDR3 protein: CATSRGGTGQYEQYF

clone size: -
V gene: TRBV18
J gene: TRBJ1-1
D gene: TRBD1
CDR3 DNA: TGTGCCAGCTCCCCCCAGGGGGCTGAGGTTGAAGCTTTCTTT
CDR3 protein: CASSPQGAEVEAFF

clone size: few
V gene: TRBV19
J gene: TRBJ1-1
D gene: TRBD1
CDR3 DNA: TGTGCCAGTAGATTACAGGGGATGCACACTGAAGCTTTCTTT
CDR3 protein: CASRLQGMHTEAFF

clone size: -
V gene: TRBV2
J gene: TRBJ2-5
D gene: -
CDR3 DNA: TGTGCCAGCTTTCCGACAGCACCCTCAGAGACCCAGTACTTC
CDR3 protein: CASFPTAPSETQYF

clone size: -
V gene: TRBV6-2/TRBV6-3
J gene: TRBJ2-1
D gene: -
CDR3 DNA: TGTGCCAGCAGTTACCCCCCCAGGGTAAATGAGCAGTTCTTC
CDR3 protein: CASSYPPRVNEQFF

clone size: -
V gene: TRBV3-1/TRBV3-2
J gene: TRBJ1-1
D gene: -
CDR3 DNA: TGTGCCAGCAGCCAAGCCCAGGGGAACACTGAAGCTTTCTTT
CDR3 protein: CASSQAQGNTEAFF

clone size: -
V gene: TRBV11-1
J gene: TRBJ1-1
D gene: -
CDR3 DNA: TGTGCCAGCAGCTTAGGCCAGGGAGAAGCTTTCTTT
CDR3 protein: CASSLGQGEAFF

clone size: -
V gene: TRBV7-2
J gene: TRBJ2-3
D gene: -
CDR3 DNA: TGTGCCAGCAGCCCAGCCCTAGCAGATACGCAGTATTTT
CDR3 protein: CASSPALADTQYF

clone size: -
V gene: TRBV7-2
J gene: TRBJ1-2
D gene: TRBD1
CDR3 DNA: TGTGCCAGCACCTACGACGGAGGGACAGCCGCTAACTATGGCTACACCTTC
CDR3 protein: CASTYDGGTAANYGYTF

clone size: -
V gene: TRBV2
J gene: TRBJ2-1
D gene: TRBD2
CDR3 DNA: TGTGCCAGCGGCTCCCTTGAGCGGGAGCACAATGAGCAGTTCTTC
CDR3 protein: CASGSLEREHNEQFF